This entry concerns a single T cell receptor (beta chain). The sample belongs to a study of blood T cell repertoires in COVID-19. Study summary: The samples span acute and convalescent COVID-19 from the United States, Italy and Spain. Sample material is recorded as cDNA or gDNA derived from T cells, B-cell-depleted T cells, or PBMCs.

CDR1 and CDR2 (germline): KGHDR, SFDVKD. The CDR3 consists of 16 residues. V lost 3 bases to trimming and J lost 0 bases, with 11 bases between them. As handled by the study authors: The assay estimated nucleated cells by amplifying reference gene primers. The table came from immunoSEQ multiplex PCR; TCRdb's copy has only in-frame clones and leaves some out. V and J calls and clone size are as listed in that table; D and trimming were resolved from the DNA. In the table there are fewer than 130,000 clones, more than 65% of which are singletons. This rearrangement joins TRBV24-1 to TRBJ1-5; D is undetermined. The sequence came from a woman at least 80 years old with acute or convalescent COVID-19. The sequenced sample was peripheral blood. This CDR3 reads CATSDPEDRSNQPQHF. In DNA, the CDR3 is TGTGCCACCAGTGATCCGGAGGACCGTAGCAATCAGCCCCAGCATTTT.